This T cell receptor beta chain is drawn from a study of blood T cell repertoires in COVID-19. Study-level information: Spain, Italy and the United States supplied samples that represented acute and convalescent COVID-19.

The authors' processing: Estimates of nucleated cell counts were drawn from the amplification of reference gene primers. The protocol was immunoSEQ multiplex PCR, while the TCRdb copy is restricted to in-frame clones and leaves out a portion. That table gives V, J and clone size, and the DNA gave D and trimming. The table includes around 190,000 clones, around 85% detected once. The V end was cut by 6 bases, the J end by 3 bases, with 6 bases between. The germline gives CDR1 MNHEY, CDR2 SMNVEV (reference sequence). The CDR3 totals 12 residues. Material for sequencing was peripheral blood. The TCR was taken from a woman between 45 and 65 years old with acute or convalescent COVID-19. The rearrangement links TRBV27 to TRBJ2-1; D ambiguous. As DNA, the CDR3 is TGTGCCAGCAGGATCAGCTACAATGAGCAGTTCTTC. Protein: CASRISYNEQFF.